These 27 T cell receptor beta chains came from one sample sequenced in a study of beta chain features in type 1 diabetes. The study's findings and limits: All four CD4+ subsets of Type 1 diabetes patients contained TCRB CDR3s that were moderately but significantly shorter.

No antigen has been assigned to these receptors. Reverse transcribing all isolated RNA meant expressed TCRB transcripts were sequenced. The data were produced by immunoSEQ multiplex PCR, yet TCRdb's version contains in-frame clones alone and is incomplete. The sample holds 500,000 to 850,000 clones, about 14% seen once. The sequenced sample consisted of naive CD4+ T cells from blood. The receptors here all came from a man aged 18 to 30 with type 1 diabetes.

This chain uses TRBV6-5 with TRBJ1-1; a weak D match, TRBD1 (5 bases). Germline values: CDR1 MNHEY, CDR2 SVGAGI. CDR3 length: 14 residues. The V end was cut by 0 bases, the J end by 7 bases, with 12 bases between. The DNA of the CDR3 is TGTGCCAGCAGTTACTCTGGCCGGAGGGGTGAAGCTTTCTTT. Protein: CASSYSGRRGEAFF.

A few counts support this clone. The chain uses TRBV18 and TRBJ1-1; unclear D gene. The CDR3 is 14 amino acids. With 2 bases removed from V and 4 bases from J, the gap between germline ends came to 11 bases. The germline V gene encodes CDR1 KGHSH and CDR2 LQKENI. CDR3 DNA sequence: TGTGCCAGCTCACCAGTTGGTGAGGGCACTGAAGCTTTCTTT. It encodes CASSPVGEGTEAFF. The full variable domain, its missing parts supplied by reference TRBV18 and TRBJ1-1, is NAGVMQNPRHLVRRRGQEARLRCSPMKGHSHVYWYRQLPEEGLKFMVYLQKENIIDESGMPKERFSAEFPKEGPSILRIQQVVRGDSAAYFCASSPVGEGTEAFFGQGTRLTVV.

The gene calls are TRBV2 and TRBJ1-1; D uncertain. The germline gives CDR1 SNHLY, CDR2 FYNNEI. The CDR3 extends over 10 amino acids. Trimming took 11 bases from V and 1 from J, leaving 5 bases between them. DNA of the CDR3: TGTGCCCTAGGGAACACTGAAGCTTTCTTT. Its translation: CALGNTEAFF. The full variable domain, its missing parts supplied by reference TRBV2 and TRBJ1-1, is EPEVTQTPSHQVTQMGQEVILRCVPISNHLYFYWYRQILGQKVEFLVSFYNNEISEKSEIFDDQFSVERPDGSNFTLKIRSTKLEDSAMYFCALGNTEAFFGQGTRLTVV.

The CDR3 protein is CASSYLAGGPNEQFF. CDR3 coding DNA: TGTGCCAGCAGTTACTTAGCGGGAGGTCCAAATGAGCAGTTCTTC. This chain uses TRBV6-5 with TRBJ2-1, with TRBD2 matching over 10 bases. This CDR3 has 15 amino acids. Germline CDR1 reads MNHEY; CDR2 reads SVGAGI. J gave up 7 bases and V 1 base, and 4 bases lay outside the gene matches.

This clone has only a few counts. The chain couples TRBV7-2 to TRBJ1-2; the D gene is possibly TRBD1 (6 bases). Looked up from germline, CDR1 is SGHTA and CDR2 is FQGNSA. V shed 4 bases and J shed 8 bases, with 11 bases lying between them. This CDR3 has 12 residues. CDR3 in amino acids: CASSSGGDGYTF. CDR3 coding DNA: TGTGCCAGCAGCTCCGGGGGCGACGGCTACACCTTC. Using reference TRBV7-2 and TRBJ1-2 for the parts outside the CDR3, the full variable domain is GAGVSQSPSNKVTEKGKDVELRCDPISGHTALYWYRQSLGQGLEFLIYFQGNSAPDKSGLPSDRFSAERTGGSVSTLTIQRTQQEDSAVYLCASSSGGDGYTFGSGTRLTVV.

The chain combines TRBV7-6 with TRBJ2-1; D may be TRBD2 (7 bases). V lost 5 bases and J 4 bases, leaving 24 bases between the germline ends. This CDR3 spans 18 amino acids. CDR1 is SGHVS and CDR2 is FNYEAQ in the germline V gene. CDR3 protein: CASSPRRGEGLEYNEQFF. CDR3 coding DNA: TGTGCCAGCAGCCCCAGGAGGGGGGAGGGTTTAGAATACAATGAGCAGTTCTTC.

The chain recombines TRBV10-1 with TRBJ2-1, with 8 bases fitting TRBD2. The germline V gene has CDR1 WNHNN and CDR2 SYGVQD (reference sequence). This CDR3 has 15 residues. V trimming: 2 bases; J trimming: 4 bases; junction bases outside the gene matches: 4. The CDR3: CASSEGTRDYNEQFF. DNA of the CDR3: TGCGCCAGCAGTGAGGGGACTAGAGATTACAATGAGCAGTTCTTC.

This clone was picked up a small number of times. V is TRBV30 and J is TRBJ1-2, with 9 bases fitting TRBD1. Germline V gene sequence: CDR1 GTSNPN, CDR2 SVGIG (reference sequence). With 2 bases clipped from V and 4 bases from J, the junction kept 2 bases outside the gene matches. The CDR3 runs 13 residues. The DNA for the CDR3 is TGTGCCTGGAGTACAGGGGGCGGCTATGGCTACACCTTC. Its translation: CAWSTGGGYGYTF.

This clone was found a few times. CDR3 loop: CAVTGTGGTARTDTQYF. CDR3 DNA sequence: TGTGCCGTAACCGGGACAGGGGGAACCGCACGCACAGATACGCAGTATTTT. The chain couples TRBV10-3 to TRBJ2-3, with 11 bases matching TRBD1. Trimming took 11 bases from V and 1 from J; bases not matched to a gene: 14. The CDR3 runs to 17 residues. Germline V gene lookup returns CDR1 ENHRY and CDR2 SYGVKD.

This chain joins TRBV15 and TRBJ2-2; 9 bases align to TRBD1. Trimming cost V 0 bases and J 3 bases; bases outside gene matches: 14. The CDR3 is 20 amino acids. Germline V gives CDR1 LNHNV, CDR2 YYDKDF (reference sequence). The CDR3 is CATSRDRNPGQGWDTGELFF. The DNA for the CDR3 is TGTGCCACCAGCAGAGATCGTAACCCCGGACAGGGGTGGGACACCGGGGAGCTGTTTTTT.

The gene calls are TRBV30 and TRBJ2-5; D gene unclear. The CDR3 contains 11 residues. V gave up 8 bases and J gave up 6 bases, with 13 bases separating them. CDR1 is GTSNPN and CDR2 is SVGIG in the germline V gene (reference sequence). In DNA form, the CDR3 reads TGTGCCAGCAGCCGATTAAAGACCCAGTACTTC. It specifies CASSRLKTQYF.

The genes are TRBV7-6 and TRBJ2-7; unclear D gene. Germline values: CDR1 SGHVS, CDR2 FNYEAQ. Trimming pared 5 bases from V and 3 bases from J, leaving 14 bases between. The CDR3 totals 14 residues. CDR3 nucleotides: TGTGCCAGCAGCCCGGCCGGGCAGTTCTACGAGCAGTACTTC. It translates to CASSPAGQFYEQYF.

This chain connects TRBV30 to TRBJ2-7; no firm D call. Germline lookup yields CDR1 GTSNPN and CDR2 SVGIG (reference sequence). The V gene lost 6 bases and the J gene lost 0 bases, with 12 bases spanning the gap. The CDR3 extends over 13 amino acids. CDR3 in amino acids: CACLTESSYEQYF. CDR3 coding DNA: TGTGCCTGCTTGACTGAGAGCTCCTACGAGCAGTACTTC. The full variable domain, its missing parts supplied by reference TRBV30 and TRBJ2-7, is SQTIHQWPATLVQPVGSPLSLECTVEGTSNPNLYWYRQAAGRGLQLLFYSVGIGQISSEVPQNLSASRPQDRQFILSSKKLLLSDSGFYLCACLTESSYEQYFGPGTRLTVT.

This clone turned up a few times. V and J are TRBV30 and TRBJ1-5, with D possibly matching TRBD1 (5 bases). CDR3 length: 15 residues. V was pared by 3 bases and J by 4 bases, with 16 bases between. Germline V gene data show CDR1 as GTSNPN and CDR2 as SVGIG (reference sequence). The CDR3 spells CAWSQGTGRNQPQHF. The CDR3 region has the DNA TGTGCCTGGAGCCAGGGTACCGGGCGAAATCAGCCCCAGCATTTT.

In the case of this clone: Other nucleotide sequences in the sample specify the same CDR3. The chain has TRBV28 and TRBJ2-7; TRBD1 matches at 7 bases. Germline V gene sequence: CDR1 MDHEN, CDR2 SYDVKM. The CDR3 has 12 residues. Trimming removed 9 bases from V and 2 bases from J; junction bases left unmatched: 4. CDR3 protein: CASRQGPYEQYF. The CDR3, as DNA: TGTGCCAGTAGACAGGGTCCCTACGAGCAGTACTTC.

The genes are TRBV5-6 and TRBJ2-7; TRBD2 matches at 12 bases. Germline CDR1 reads SGHDT; CDR2 reads YYEEEE. The length of the CDR3 is 14 residues. V was pared by 5 bases and J by 7 bases, with 7 bases of the junction left unmatched. CDR3 coding DNA: TGTGCCAGCAGTAGACTAGCGGGAGTGTTTGAGCAGTACTTC. The encoded protein is CASSRLAGVFEQYF. Filled out from reference TRBV5-6 and TRBJ2-7, the complete variable domain reads DAGVTQSPTHLIKTRGQQVTLRCSPKSGHDTVSWYQQALGQGPQFIFQYYEEEERQRGNFPDRFSGHQFPNYSSELNVNALLLGDSALYLCASSRLAGVFEQYFGPGTRLTVT.

This clone was picked up a small number of times. The V and J genes are TRBV7-3 and TRBJ2-4, with 8 bases matching TRBD2. The CDR3 extends over 13 amino acids. V lost 4 bases, J lost 4 bases, and 0 bases stayed unmatched. From germline, CDR1 is SGHTA and CDR2 FQGTGA. The CDR3: CASSSGGKNIQYF. As DNA, the CDR3 is TGTGCCAGCAGCTCGGGAGGGAAAAACATTCAGTACTTC. Full variable domain (outside the CDR3, taken from reference TRBV7-3 and TRBJ2-4): GAGVSQTPSNKVTEKGKYVELRCDPISGHTALYWYRQSLGQGPEFLIYFQGTGAADDSGLPNDRFFAVRPEGSVSTLKIQRTERGDSAVYLCASSSGGKNIQYFGAGTRLSVL.

The chain employs TRBV30 and TRBJ2-5; no firm D call. V lost 0 bases, J lost 1 base, and 9 bases lay in between. This CDR3 contains 14 residues. CDR1 and CDR2 (germline): GTSNPN, SVGIG (reference sequence). The CDR3 region is CAWSVHGSQETQYF. CDR3 bases: TGTGCCTGGAGTGTACACGGCAGCCAAGAGACCCAGTACTTC.

In its sample, this clone was seen a few times. The rearrangement joins TRBV4-1 to TRBJ2-1, with a weak D call TRBD2 (6 bases). CDR1 MGHRA and CDR2 YSYEKL come from the germline V gene. The CDR3 has 15 amino acids. V was shortened by 1 base and J by 7 bases, with 14 bases between the two germline ends. The CDR3 DNA is TGCGCCAGCAGCCAAGCCGGGGGTAGGCGTAATGAGCAGTTCTTC. It specifies CASSQAGGRRNEQFF.

This clone was detected a few times. The V gene is TRBV5-4, the J gene TRBJ1-1; no definite D call. Trimming left V 3 bases short and J 3 bases short, with 15 bases between. This CDR3 is 15 amino acids long. CDR1 is SGHNT and CDR2 is YYREEE in the germline V gene (reference sequence). The CDR3, as DNA: TGTGCCAGCAGCTCACGGGCCTCCGGGGACACTGAAGCTTTCTTT. Protein: CASSSRASGDTEAFF.

This chain connects TRBV4-1 to TRBJ2-1, with a possible D match to TRBD2 (7 bases). Germline V gene sequence: CDR1 MGHRA, CDR2 YSYEKL. The germline V and J ends were trimmed by 7 bases and 0 bases, with 13 bases remaining between them. The CDR3 consists of 15 residues. The CDR3 DNA reads TGCGCCAGCACTCAAAGGGGGGGCTCCTACAATGAGCAGTTCTTC. Translated: CASTQRGGSYNEQFF.

The chain carries TRBV30 and TRBJ2-7; 7 bases are a match to TRBD1. CDR3 size: 17 residues. The germline V gene has CDR1 GTSNPN and CDR2 SVGIG (reference sequence). The J segment lost 4 bases and the V segment lost 2 bases, leaving 17 bases of the junction unmatched. DNA for the CDR3: TGTGCCTGGAGTTCACCGGGACAGCCCATCGGTTGGTACGAGCAGTACTTC. Its protein is CAWSSPGQPIGWYEQYF.

V usage is TRBV6-5 and J usage is TRBJ2-3; 7 bases fit TRBD2. The CDR3 is 15 residues long. V was pared by 0 bases and J by 4 bases, with 4 bases of the junction left unmatched. Germline V gives CDR1 MNHEY, CDR2 SVGAGI. CDR3 sequence: CASSYSREGSDTQYF. CDR3 coding DNA: TGTGCCAGCAGTTACTCCAGGGAGGGGTCAGATACGCAGTATTTT.

The chain employs TRBV7-9 and TRBJ2-6, with no clear D. V was pared by 6 bases and J by 0 bases, with 9 bases between. The CDR3 consists of 15 residues. Germline V CDR1 and CDR2: SEHNR, FQNEAQ (reference sequence). The CDR3 spells CASRTPSSGANVLTF. CDR3 coding DNA: TGTGCCAGCAGGACTCCGAGCTCTGGGGCCAACGTCCTGACTTTC.

This clone has a handful of counts. This rearrangement joins TRBV7-9 to TRBJ2-5; D gene unclear. TRBJ2-7 matches the DNA end more closely, so the J call is doubtful. CDR3 length: 14 amino acids. Germline V gene lookup returns CDR1 SEHNR and CDR2 FQNEAQ (reference sequence). CDR3 in amino acids: CASSLASGGYEQYF. CDR3 sequence (DNA): TGTGCCAGCAGCTTAGCATCGGGTGGCTACGAGCAGTACTTC.

This clone was picked up a small number of times. The rearrangement uses TRBV28 and TRBJ1-5; D is unresolved. There are 14 residues in the CDR3. Germline lookup yields CDR1 MDHEN and CDR2 SYDVKM. V gave up 3 bases and J gave up 1 base, with 7 bases separating them. The CDR3 region is CASSFGPSNQPQHF. CDR3 in DNA: TGTGCCAGCAGTTTTGGCCCGAGCAATCAGCCCCAGCATTTT.

This clone was found a few times. This chain uses TRBV5-1 with TRBJ2-7; D is ambiguous. CDR1 SGHRS and CDR2 YFSETQ come from the germline V gene. This CDR3 is built from 14 residues. V lost 4 bases, J lost 1 base, and 12 bases lay in between. CDR3 bases: TGCGCCAGCAGCCCGGACCGGTTATCCTACGAGCAGTACTTC. Translating it yields CASSPDRLSYEQYF.